The rows below give T cell receptor beta chains drawn from one sample of a study of blood T cells in healthy people across ages. TCRdb used MiXCR to reprocess the 5' RACE reads, holding one entry per CDR3 protein. The sample includes fewer than 2,000,000 distinct CDR3 sequences, 30% to 40% of them seen just once. The sample consisted of blood. The receptors were gathered from a woman aged 25 to 45 in good health. CDR3s include the opening cysteine and the closing phenylalanine or tryptophan. The order of the fields is clone size, V gene, D gene, J gene, CDR3 protein, CDR3 DNA. A D gene is named only where the DNA matches it firmly. Clone size is shown for a subset of rows, as once, few, many or a class of expanded clone.

NA,TRBV28,NA,TRBJ2-7,CASSFVQGEGYEQYF,TGTGCCAGCAGTTTCGTACAGGGAGAAGGCTACGAGCAGTACTTC
many,TRBV29-1,NA,TRBJ1-1,CSAYTVWSEAFF,TGCAGCGCCTATACCGTTTGGTCTGAAGCTTTCTTT
few,TRBV4-1,TRBD2,TRBJ2-1,CASSHPSGGADEQFF,TGCGCCAGCAGCCACCCTAGCGGGGGGGCAGATGAGCAGTTCTTC
many,TRBV29-1,NA,TRBJ2-1,CSVAWGVATYNEQFF,TGCAGCGTTGCCTGGGGAGTCGCGACCTACAATGAGCAGTTCTTC
few,TRBV9,NA,TRBJ2-3,CASSPMTGIMADTQYF,TGTGCCAGCAGCCCAATGACCGGGATCATGGCGGATACGCAGTATTTT
NA,TRBV27,NA,TRBJ2-1,CASSLRAANEQFF,TGTGCCAGCAGTCTGCGAGCTGCCAATGAGCAGTTCTTC
many,TRBV12-3/TRBV12-4,NA,TRBJ2-7,CASSWGREQYF,TGTGCCAGCAGCTGGGGCAGGGAGCAGTACTTC
NA,TRBV10-3,NA,TRBJ1-5,CAIRGGDGSNQPQHF,TGTGCCATCAGGGGGGGGGACGGTAGCAATCAGCCCCAGCATTTT
few,TRBV24-1,NA,TRBJ2-1,CATSAPQRTPYNEQFF,TGTGCCACCAGCGCCCCACAGCGTACCCCCTACAATGAGCAGTTCTTC
few,TRBV5-1,NA,TRBJ2-3,CASSIQDTQYF,TGCGCCAGCAGTATACAAGATACGCAGTATTTT
NA,TRBV4-1,NA,TRBJ2-5,CASSQGQLRGQGYNEQYF,TGCGCCAGCAGCCAAGGGCAACTAAGGGGCCAGGGATACAATGAGCAGTACTTC
NA,TRBV9,TRBD2,TRBJ2-1,CASSVEGLAGSYNEQFF,TGTGCCAGCAGCGTAGAGGGACTAGCGGGCTCCTACAATGAGCAGTTCTTC
few,TRBV4-1,NA,TRBJ1-2,CASSRPVAGGYTF,TGCGCCAGCAGCCGGCCAGTAGCGGGTGGCTACACCTTC
NA,TRBV20-1,NA,TRBJ2-5,CSAQLVGREETQYF,TGCAGTGCCCAACTGGTGGGCCGGGAAGAGACCCAGTACTTC
NA,TRBV20-1,NA,TRBJ1-2,CSARILGPGYTF,TGCAGTGCTAGAATACTTGGACCTGGCTACACCTTC
few,TRBV12-3/TRBV12-4,NA,TRBJ2-3,CASRPGITDTQYF,TGTGCCAGCAGACCAGGGATCACAGATACGCAGTATTTT
NA,TRBV15,TRBD2,TRBJ2-2,CATVFERLAGGPGELFF,TGTGCCACCGTCTTCGAACGGCTAGCGGGAGGTCCCGGGGAGCTGTTTTTT
NA,TRBV5-1,NA,TRBJ1-1,CASSLGERGTEAFF,TGCGCCAGCAGCTTAGGGGAGAGGGGTACTGAAGCTTTCTTT
NA,TRBV6-2/TRBV6-3,NA,TRBJ2-3,CASNMGLRGTQYF,TGTGCCAGCAATATGGGACTCAGAGGTACGCAGTATTTT
NA,TRBV6-2/TRBV6-3,TRBD2,TRBJ2-7,CASSYLSASGGSYEQYF,TGTGCCAGCAGTTACTTGTCGGCTAGCGGGGGGTCCTACGAGCAGTACTTC
many,TRBV5-5,NA,TRBJ2-7,CASSWDQGAYEQYF,TGTGCCAGCAGCTGGGATCAGGGAGCCTACGAGCAGTACTTC
few,TRBV25-1,TRBD2,TRBJ2-1,CASSEFGGWGEQFF,TGTGCCAGCAGTGAATTCGGGGGGTGGGGTGAGCAGTTCTTC
NA,TRBV9,NA,TRBJ1-2,CASSPLYWGGNYGYTF,TGTGCCAGCAGCCCACTCTATTGGGGGGGAAACTATGGCTACACCTTC
NA,TRBV12-3/TRBV12-4,TRBD2,TRBJ2-1,CASTRTSGGTPSYNEQFF,TGTGCCAGCACCAGGACTAGCGGGGGGACCCCCTCCTACAATGAGCAGTTCTTC
NA,TRBV7-3,NA,TRBJ2-1,CASSLTSSSSEQFF,TGTGCCAGCAGCTTAACATCTTCTAGCAGCGAGCAGTTCTTC
NA,TRBV28,NA,TRBJ1-4,CASKLSARKLFF,TGTGCCAGCAAACTCTCGGCGAGAAAACTGTTTTTT
few,TRBV5-1,NA,TRBJ2-1,CASSSTLVPEQFF,TGCGCCAGCAGCTCGACACTAGTTCCTGAGCAGTTCTTC
NA,TRBV28,NA,TRBJ1-4,CASSSRLTAATNEKLFF,TGTGCCAGCAGTTCTCGTTTGACGGCGGCAACTAATGAAAAACTGTTTTTT
NA,TRBV28,NA,TRBJ1-1,CASSLSGTNTEAFF,TGTGCCAGCAGTTTATCCGGAACGAACACTGAAGCTTTCTTT
NA,TRBV7-8,TRBD1,TRBJ1-6,CASTPGQETYNSPLHF,TGTGCCAGCACCCCAGGACAGGAGACCTATAATTCACCCCTCCACTTT
few,TRBV2,NA,TRBJ1-4,CASSEGAQLNEKLFF,TGTGCCAGCAGTGAAGGGGCCCAACTAAATGAAAAACTGTTTTTT
NA,TRBV28,TRBD2,TRBJ2-7,CASSIGTSGAGYEQYF,TGTGCCAGCAGTATCGGGACTAGCGGAGCTGGGTACGAGCAGTACTTC
NA,TRBV20-1,NA,TRBJ2-7,CSAPQSGTSYEQYF,TGCAGTGCCCCCCAAAGCGGCACCTCCTACGAGCAGTACTTC
few,TRBV5-1,NA,TRBJ2-3,CASTGRGAVTDTQYF,TGCGCCAGCACCGGACGGGGGGCCGTAACAGATACGCAGTATTTT
few,TRBV13,TRBD1,TRBJ2-7,CASSSSGTASGEQYF,TGTGCCAGCAGCTCTTCCGGGACAGCTTCTGGGGAGCAGTACTTC
NA,TRBV11-2,NA,TRBJ2-2,CASSLPQGELFF,TGTGCCAGCAGCTTACCACAGGGGGAGCTGTTTTTT
NA,TRBV6-2/TRBV6-3,NA,TRBJ2-3,CASSYGGGVGTDMQYF,TGTGCCAGCAGTTACGGAGGTGGAGTCGGCACAGATATGCAGTATTTT
many,TRBV20-1,NA,TRBJ2-7,CSASHGLSSSYEQYF,TGCAGTGCTAGTCACGGACTATCAAGCTCCTACGAGCAGTACTTC
NA,TRBV20-1,NA,TRBJ2-3,CSAPPYADTQYF,TGCAGTGCTCCCCCATACGCAGATACGCAGTATTTT
few,TRBV6-1,NA,TRBJ2-7,CASSEEAGSSYEQYF,TGTGCCAGCAGTGAAGAGGCTGGGTCCTCCTACGAGCAGTACTTC
NA,TRBV3-1,TRBD1,TRBJ2-5,CASSQGDSKETQYF,TGTGCCAGCAGCCAAGGGGACAGCAAAGAGACCCAGTACTTC
NA,TRBV5-4,NA,TRBJ2-1,CASNLVRGSNEQFF,TGTGCCAGCAACTTGGTAAGAGGAAGCAATGAGCAGTTCTTC
NA,TRBV15,NA,TRBJ2-7,CATSRGVTYEQYF,TGTGCCACCAGCCGCGGAGTTACCTACGAGCAGTACTTC
few,TRBV24-1,TRBD1,TRBJ2-3,CATSGPPGTDDRSTQYF,TGTGCCACCAGTGGACCTCCCGGGACAGATGACAGAAGTACGCAGTATTTT
NA,TRBV27,NA,TRBJ1-2,CASARGGDGYTF,TGTGCCAGCGCTCGGGGTGGGGATGGCTACACCTTC
NA,TRBV7-9,NA,TRBJ1-1,CASSDPGQINTEAFF,TGTGCCAGCAGCGACCCCGGACAGATCAACACTGAAGCTTTCTTT
NA,TRBV27,NA,TRBJ2-3,CASSYETSADTQYF,TGTGCCAGCAGCTATGAGACTAGTGCAGATACGCAGTATTTT
once,TRBV3-1,TRBD1,TRBJ2-7,CASSLGSTTGVEQYF,TGTGCCAGCAGCCTAGGAAGCACTACAGGGGTCGAGCAGTACTTC
few,TRBV4-2,NA,TRBJ1-1,CASSQEQKMNTEAFF,TGTGCCAGCAGCCAAGAGCAGAAAATGAACACTGAAGCTTTCTTT
NA,TRBV10-3,TRBD1,TRBJ2-7,CAIREDREVSEQYF,TGTGCCATCAGGGAGGACAGGGAGGTTAGCGAGCAGTACTTC
few,TRBV7-9,TRBD1,TRBJ1-4,CASSFRQGATNEKLFF,TGTGCCAGCAGCTTCAGACAGGGGGCAACTAATGAAAAACTGTTTTTT
few,TRBV27,TRBD2,TRBJ2-7,CASSRRSGGSYEQYF,TGTGCCAGCAGCCGAAGGAGCGGGGGCAGCTACGAGCAGTACTTC
NA,TRBV6-1,NA,TRBJ2-7,CASSESATPYEQYF,TGTGCCAGTAGTGAATCGGCTACGCCCTACGAGCAGTACTTC
once,TRBV10-2,NA,TRBJ1-2,CASSEVSGEGNGYTF,TGCGCCAGCAGTGAGGTCTCAGGGGAGGGGAATGGCTACACCTTC
NA,TRBV19,NA,TRBJ2-3,CASSPQRGTTQYF,TGTGCCAGTAGTCCTCAACGGGGGACGACGCAGTATTTT
many,TRBV7-2,NA,TRBJ1-2,CASSWRPGDGGYTF,TGTGCCAGCAGCTGGAGACCAGGGGATGGTGGCTACACCTTC
NA,TRBV20-1,TRBD1,TRBJ2-7,CSASEDRAIAGEQYF,TGCAGTGCTAGCGAGGACAGGGCCATTGCGGGGGAGCAGTACTTC
few,TRBV20-1,TRBD2,TRBJ2-3,CSATPFLAGVTDTQYF,TGCAGTGCTACCCCGTTCCTAGCGGGGGTCACAGATACGCAGTATTTT
few,TRBV29-1,TRBD1,TRBJ1-1,CSVTGQGARSNTEAFF,TGCAGCGTGACCGGACAGGGGGCCCGATCGAATACTGAAGCTTTCTTT
NA,TRBV12-3/TRBV12-4,NA,TRBJ2-3,CASSRARADTQYF,TGTGCCAGCAGTAGAGCGCGGGCAGATACGCAGTATTTT